This TCR beta chain was retrieved from a study of blood T cell repertoires in COVID-19. Whole-study context: Researchers got acute and convalescent COVID-19 samples from the United States, Italy and Spain. T cells, B-cell-depleted T cells, or PBMCs supplied cDNA or gDNA.

Original data processing: Quantification of nucleated cells was approximated via reference gene primer amplification. Using immunoSEQ multiplex PCR, the repertoire was profiled, and TCRdb retains in-frame clones only, with some absent. That table furnishes V, J and clone size, whereas the DNA furnished D and trimming. The repertoire holds roughly 65,000 clones, with 70% to 85% as singletons. CDR3 length equals 14 residues. V was clipped by 1 base and J by 9 bases; unmatched bases: 5. Germline CDR1 reads KGHSH; CDR2 reads LQKENI. The chain carries TRBV18 and TRBJ1-4, with 7 bases matching TRBD1. Sequencing input: peripheral blood. This sequence originates from a human donor in a cohort sampled during active COVID-19. The CDR3 DNA follows: TGTGCCAGCTCACCACAGGGGGCAGAGCAAAAACTGTTTTTT. Residues: CASSPQGAEQKLFF.